The 28 T cell receptor beta chains reported below all come from one sample, sequenced in a study of cytomegalovirus exposure and HLA in healthy donors. In the PCR, 60 Vbeta and 13 Jbeta primers were used. Profiling relied on immunoSEQ multiplex PCR, and the TCRdb table lists in-frame clones only, not all of them. The profile shows around 170,000 clones, around 80% of them singletons. The sequenced material came from PBMCs. Every receptor here comes from a man aged 35 to 55 in good health and CMV-seronegative.

The chain has TRBV4-3 and TRBJ2-7; tentative D call: TRBD1 (6 bases). Germline V CDR1 and CDR2: LGHNA, YSLEER. Deletions cut 6 bases from V and 4 bases from J, with 16 bases between. CDR3 length: 14 residues. As DNA, the CDR3 is TGCGCCAGCAGTCGACAGGAAGGGGGTTACGAGCAGTACTTC. Its protein is CASSRQEGGYEQYF.

A single count supports this clone. The chain carries TRBV25-1 and TRBJ2-1; TRBD1 aligns across 9 bases. Losses at the gene ends were 6 bases for V and 4 bases for J; bases not matched to a gene: 4. Per the germline V gene, CDR1 is MGHDK and CDR2 is SYGVNS. This CDR3 contains 14 residues. The CDR3 spells CASRGQGGYNEQFF. Written as DNA, the CDR3 is TGTGCCAGCAGGGGACAGGGTGGGTACAATGAGCAGTTCTTC.

This chain connects TRBV20-1 to TRBJ2-7; D is unresolved. Germline V gene sequence: CDR1 DFQATT, CDR2 SNEGSKA (reference sequence). This CDR3 comprises 11 residues. V dropped 4 bases and J dropped 3 bases, with 7 bases sitting between them. The CDR3 region is CSATPGYEQYF. CDR3 nucleotides: TGCAGTGCTACCCCCGGCTACGAGCAGTACTTC.

The V gene is TRBV19, the J gene TRBJ1-2, with D perhaps TRBD1 (6 bases). From germline, CDR1 is LNHDA and CDR2 SQIVND (reference sequence). The CDR3 has 15 residues. V lost 4 bases and J 4 bases, leaving 16 bases between the germline ends. The CDR3: CASSTQGRGSYGYTF. The CDR3 DNA reads as TGTGCCAGTAGTACCCAGGGGCGGGGGAGCTATGGCTACACCTTC.

The chain links TRBV6-5 to TRBJ2-7, with a tentative D call TRBD2 (5 bases). V was trimmed by 0 bases and J by 4 bases, leaving 10 bases between them. Germline CDR1 MNHEY, CDR2 SVGAGI. The CDR3 runs 14 residues. This chain's CDR3 is CASSYSYTGYEQYF. CDR3 DNA sequence: TGTGCCAGCAGTTACTCTTACACGGGATACGAGCAGTACTTC.

The CDR3 region is CASSQDETYEQYF. In DNA form, the CDR3 reads TGCGCCAGCAGCCAAGACGAGACCTACGAGCAGTACTTC. V gene TRBV4-3 combines with J gene TRBJ2-7; no reliable D call. Germline loops: CDR1 LGHNA, CDR2 YSLEER. This CDR3 spans 13 amino acids. Trimming shortened V by 0 bases and J by 2 bases, and 5 bases separated the two germline ends.

The V and J genes are TRBV7-8 and TRBJ2-7; TRBD1 matches 9 bases. This CDR3 contains 15 residues. The V gene's germline CDR1 is SGHVS and CDR2 FQNEAQ. V trimming: 5 bases; J trimming: 3 bases; junction bases outside the gene matches: 8. CDR3 in DNA: TGTGCCAGCAGCGCCAGACAGGGGGGCGTCTACGAGCAGTACTTC. This translates into CASSARQGGVYEQYF.

This clone has a single count. The rearrangement links TRBV5-1 to TRBJ2-3, with 9 bases lining up with TRBD2. In germline, CDR1 is SGHRS, CDR2 YFSETQ. CDR3 length: 17 amino acids. J gave up 2 bases and V 5 bases, and 12 bases lay outside the gene matches. Here the CDR3 DNA reads TGCGCCAGCAGTTCACTGCGGGGGGGTGGGGTCACAGATACGCAGTATTTT. The encoded protein is CASSSLRGGGVTDTQYF.

The genes are TRBV2 and TRBJ2-1, with 8 bases identical to TRBD2. CDR1 and CDR2 (germline): SNHLY, FYNNEI. The V segment lost 8 bases and the J segment 6 bases; nucleotides outside the gene matches: 9. CDR3 size: 14 residues. CDR3 coding DNA: TGTGCCAGCGGGGCGGGGGGACTGCTCAATGAGCAGTTCTTC. It codes for CASGAGGLLNEQFF.

The chain links TRBV5-1 to TRBJ2-1; 14 nucleotides match TRBD2. The CDR3 contains 16 residues. The ends lost 4 bases at V and 7 bases at J; junction bases unmatched: 7. Germline-derived CDR1 and CDR2 are SGHRS and YFSETQ. CDR3 coding DNA: TGCGCCAGCAGCCGAACCGGGACTAGCGGGGGAAATGAGCAGTTCTTC. Amino acids: CASSRTGTSGGNEQFF.

Only a few counts were recorded for this clone. This rearrangement joins TRBV6-6 to TRBJ1-2, with D possibly being TRBD1 (6 bases). V was shortened by 5 bases and J by 2 bases, with 9 bases between the two germline ends. The CDR3 loop spans 13 amino acids. The germline CDR1 and CDR2 sequences are MNHNY and SVGAGI (reference sequence). CDR3 nucleotide sequence: TGTGCCAGCAGTCTACAGGGAAACTATGGCTACACCTTC. Its protein is CASSLQGNYGYTF.

The CDR3 DNA reads as TGTGCCAGCCATCGGGGGGGTGACTACAATGAGCAGTTCTTC. Protein sequence: CASHRGGDYNEQFF. This chain uses TRBV6-5 with TRBJ2-1, with 8 bases lining up with TRBD2. This CDR3 has 14 residues. J was trimmed by 3 bases and V by 8 bases; bases with no gene match: 6. CDR1 and CDR2 from the germline V gene are MNHEY and SVGAGI.

Only a few counts were recorded for this clone. J is TRBJ2-7 and V is TRBV9, with TRBD2 matching 11 bases. Trimming at V came to 4 bases and at J to 3 bases, leaving 3 bases not matched to a gene. This CDR3 spans 14 amino acids. Germline CDR1 and CDR2: SGDLS and YYNGEE. In DNA form, the CDR3 reads TGTGCCAGCAGCCCCGGGACTAGCGGCTACGAGCAGTACTTC. This sequence encodes CASSPGTSGYEQYF. Looking up the rest from reference TRBV9 and TRBJ2-7 gives the full variable domain: DSGVTQTPKHLITATGQRVTLRCSPRSGDLSVYWYQQSLDQGLQFLIQYYNGEERAKGNILERFSAQQFPDLHSELNLSSLELGDSALYFCASSPGTSGYEQYFGPGTRLTVT.

V is TRBV30 and J is TRBJ2-1; 14 bases are shared with TRBD2. Germline V lookup: CDR1 GTSNPN, CDR2 SVGIG (reference sequence). V lost 4 bases to trimming and J lost 10 bases; unmatched junction nucleotides: 9. CDR3 length: 15 residues. This CDR3 reads CAWNRGLAGGTEQFF. CDR3 in DNA: TGTGCCTGGAACCGAGGACTAGCGGGGGGAACAGAGCAGTTCTTC.

The chain is built from TRBV6-6 and TRBJ1-6; a possible D gene is TRBD1 (6 bases). Germline V lookup: CDR1 MNHNY, CDR2 SVGAGI (reference sequence). The CDR3 loop spans 16 amino acids. V gave up 6 bases and J gave up 5 bases, with 17 bases separating them. CDR3 nucleotides: TGTGCCAGCAGGAACGGTGGACAGCCTGATAATTCACCCCTCCACTTT. Encoded protein: CASRNGGQPDNSPLHF.

This clone appeared a single time. The chain carries TRBV5-6 and TRBJ1-6; D is possibly TRBD1 (5 bases). Per the germline V gene, CDR1 is SGHDT and CDR2 is YYEEEE. This CDR3 has 14 amino acids. V lost 0 bases, J lost 9 bases, and 10 bases lay in between. The CDR3 sequence: CASSLEGMSSPLHF. CDR3 in DNA: TGTGCCAGCAGCTTGGAGGGGATGAGTTCACCCCTCCACTTT.

A few counts support this clone. The DNA of the CDR3 is TGTGCCAGCAGGGGCGGGACAGGGGGCGCGGGCAATCAGCCCCAGCATTTT. It codes for CASRGGTGGAGNQPQHF. The chain recombines TRBV2 with TRBJ1-5, with TRBD1 matching 12 bases. Losses at the gene ends were 6 bases for V and 2 bases for J; bases not matched to a gene: 8. CDR1 is SNHLY and CDR2 is FYNNEI in the germline V gene. The CDR3 runs 17 residues.

This chain uses TRBV4-2 with TRBJ2-1; 11 positions match TRBD2. There are 18 residues in the CDR3. J gave up 6 bases and V 0 bases, and 10 bases lay outside the gene matches. Germline CDR1 reads LGHNA; CDR2 reads YNFKEQ. The CDR3 region is CASSQDGVAGGPGNEQFF. In nucleotides, the CDR3 is TGTGCCAGCAGCCAAGATGGGGTAGCGGGAGGGCCTGGCAATGAGCAGTTCTTC.

Only one count was recorded for this clone. CDR3 sequence: CASIPSGREKTGELFF. The CDR3 region has the DNA TGTGCCAGCATCCCGAGCGGGAGGGAAAAAACCGGGGAGCTGTTTTTT. J is TRBJ2-2 and V is TRBV6-6, with TRBD2 matching 10 bases. There are 16 residues in the CDR3. Germline V gene sequence: CDR1 MNHNY, CDR2 SVGAGI (reference sequence). Trimming removed 7 bases from V and 5 bases from J; junction bases left unmatched: 10.

This chain connects TRBV7-2 to TRBJ1-2; 10 bases fit TRBD1. The V gene's germline CDR1 is SGHTA and CDR2 FQGNSA. V was clipped by 5 bases and J by 3 bases; unmatched bases: 6. The CDR3 length is 15 residues. This chain's CDR3 is CASSPEGQGYYGYTF. CDR3 DNA: TGTGCCAGCAGCCCAGAGGGACAGGGGTACTATGGCTACACCTTC.

The genes are TRBV6-4 and TRBJ2-7; 9 bases align to TRBD2. Germline values: CDR1 MRHNA, CDR2 SNTAGT. Trimming took 5 bases from V and 2 from J; bases not matched to a gene: 4. This CDR3 region has 14 residues. Here the CDR3 DNA reads TGTGCCAGCAGTCAACGCGGGGGGGCCTACGAGCAGTACTTC. This codes for CASSQRGGAYEQYF.

This chain joins TRBV7-9 and TRBJ2-5, with a possible D match to TRBD2 (6 bases). Deletions cut 4 bases from V and 9 bases from J, with 12 bases between. From germline, CDR1 is SEHNR and CDR2 FQNEAQ (reference sequence). This CDR3 region has 12 residues. In DNA, the CDR3 is TGTGCCAGCAGCTCGGTCCCGGGGGCCCAGTACTTC. Translation: CASSSVPGAQYF. Combining the CDR3 with reference TRBV7-9 and TRBJ2-5 gives the whole variable domain DTGVSQNPRHKITKRGQNVTFRCDPISEHNRLYWYRQTLGQGPEFLTYFQNEAQLEKSRLLSDRFSAERPKGSFSTLEIQRTEQGDSAMYLCASSSVPGAQYFGPGTRLLVL.

The chain employs TRBV9 and TRBJ1-4; TRBD1 matches at 9 bases. This CDR3 has 16 amino acids. The germline V gene has CDR1 SGDLS and CDR2 YYNGEE. The V gene end was trimmed by 3 bases and the J gene end by 5 bases; junction bases not matched to a gene: 8. Here the CDR3 reads CASSAGGTGRNEKLFF. For the CDR3, the DNA is TGTGCCAGCAGCGCGGGGGGGACAGGGAGGAATGAAAAACTGTTTTTT.

The chain links TRBV6-6 to TRBJ1-1; no clear D gene. The CDR3 loop spans 15 amino acids. V was shortened by 4 bases and J by 5 bases, with 17 bases between the two germline ends. Per the germline V gene, CDR1 is MNHNY and CDR2 is SVGAGI (reference sequence). The CDR3 spells CASSSAFKPGTEAFF. The CDR3 DNA reads as TGTGCCAGCAGTTCAGCTTTCAAGCCCGGGACTGAAGCTTTCTTT.

This sequence joins TRBV29-1 and TRBJ1-2; perhaps TRBD1 as D (5 bases). Per germline, CDR1 SQVTM and CDR2 ANQGSEA. The CDR3 is 11 amino acids. Between the trimmed V and J ends, which lost 3 bases and 5 bases, there was a span of 7 bases. The CDR3 sequence: CSVEGGYGYTF. DNA of the CDR3: TGCAGCGTTGAGGGGGGGTATGGCTACACCTTC.

The rearrangement joins TRBV7-2 to TRBJ2-2, with 8 bases lining up with TRBD1. Germline lookup yields CDR1 SGHTA and CDR2 FQGNSA. The trim removed 5 bases at V and 5 bases at J, leaving 7 bases unmatched. The CDR3 covers 15 residues. CDR3 protein: CASSPRQGRTGELFF. The CDR3, as DNA: TGTGCCAGCAGCCCTAGACAGGGGAGGACCGGGGAGCTGTTTTTT.

As concerns this clone: A read error may account for a junction end that differs from germline. The genes are TRBV7-7 and TRBJ2-5; 11 positions match TRBD1. There are 14 residues in the CDR3. Germline CDR1 is SSHAT and CDR2 is FNYEAQ (reference sequence). CDR3 in amino acids: CASSRDRGTETQYF. The CDR3 DNA sequence: TGTGCTAGCAGCCGGGACAGGGGGACAGAGACCCAGTACTTC.

The rearrangement uses TRBV28 and TRBJ1-3, with D maybe TRBD1 (6 bases). V lost 6 bases, J lost 0 bases, and 12 bases lay in between. The CDR3 is made up of 15 amino acids. The germline V gene encodes CDR1 MDHEN and CDR2 SYDVKM. Here the CDR3 reads CASRSDRLSGNTIYF. The CDR3 region has the DNA TGTGCCAGCAGGTCCGACAGGCTCTCTGGAAACACCATATATTTT. Combining the CDR3 with reference TRBV28 and TRBJ1-3 gives the whole variable domain DVKVTQSSRYLVKRTGEKVFLECVQDMDHENMFWYRQDPGLGLRLIYFSYDVKMKEKGDIPEGYSVSREKKERFSLILESASTNQTSMYLCASRSDRLSGNTIYFGEGSWLTVV.